The rows below give T cell receptor beta chains drawn from one sample of a study of T-cell memory formation after mild COVID-19. TCRdb recomputed calls from the 5' RACE reads with MiXCR, one row per CDR3 protein. The sample has around 180,000 distinct CDR3 sequences, less than 20% seen once; the top ten hold roughly 4.3%. The sample taken for sequencing was PBMCs or a T cell subset sorted from them (not recorded which). These receptors came from a man aged 18 to 30 who had mild COVID-19 (a few samples of this study predate the infection). Cell type and time point are not known. Both conserved end residues are part of each CDR3. D genes are given only for firm matches. Not all rows give a size; the values are once, few, many and, for expanded clones, a class.

D gene,J gene,clone size,V gene,CDR3 protein,CDR3 DNA
-,TRBJ2-2,-,TRBV7-3,CASSRVNTENTGELFF,TGTGCCAGCAGCCGGGTAAACACAGAGAACACCGGGGAGCTGTTTTTT
-,TRBJ2-3,many,TRBV7-8,CASSPRAGRPTDTQYF,TGTGCCAGCAGCCCCAGGGCGGGCAGGCCCACAGATACGCAGTATTTT
-,TRBJ1-3,few,TRBV3-1,CASSQAILWSSGNTIYF,TGTGCCAGCAGCCAAGCCATTCTCTGGAGCTCTGGAAACACCATATATTTT
-,TRBJ2-3,few,TRBV6-6,CASSYVAGPTDTQYF,TGTGCCAGCAGTTACGTGGCGGGGCCCACAGATACGCAGTATTTT
TRBD2,TRBJ2-5,-,TRBV6-5,CASGLGETQYF,TGTGCCAGCGGACTAGGGGAGACCCAGTACTTC
-,TRBJ2-4,-,TRBV5-1,CASSSEQGGAKNIQYF,TGCGCCAGCAGCTCTGAACAGGGTGGGGCCAAAAACATTCAGTACTTC
-,TRBJ1-1,few,TRBV5-1,CASSLEWGANTEAFF,TGCGCCAGCAGCTTGGAATGGGGTGCCAACACTGAAGCTTTCTTT
-,TRBJ1-2,-,TRBV3-1,CASSQLDYGYTF,TGTGCCAGCAGCCAATTGGACTATGGCTACACCTTC
TRBD1,TRBJ2-5,-,TRBV12-3/TRBV12-4,CASSLVRGKETQYF,TGTGCCAGCAGTTTAGTCAGGGGGAAAGAGACCCAGTACTTC
-,TRBJ2-3,-,TRBV7-2,CASSVPQGTDTQYF,TGTGCCAGCAGCGTCCCGCAGGGCACAGATACGCAGTATTTT
-,TRBJ2-1,many,TRBV5-1,CASSTGQNEQFF,TGCGCCAGCAGCACCGGACAGAATGAGCAGTTCTTC
-,TRBJ1-4,-,TRBV6-5,CASSYRTFDINEKLFF,TGTGCCAGCAGTTACAGGACCTTTGATATTAATGAAAAACTGTTTTTT
TRBD1,TRBJ2-4,-,TRBV11-2,CASSYPRTGENIKYF,TGTGCCAGCAGCTACCCCCGGACAGGGGAAAACATTAAGTACTTC
-,TRBJ2-2,-,TRBV7-3,CASSFTSSATGELFF,TGTGCCAGCAGCTTCACTAGCTCGGCCACCGGGGAGCTGTTTTTT
-,TRBJ1-2,many,TRBV29-1,CSVEVAWEGANYGYTF,TGCAGCGTTGAAGTGGCTTGGGAGGGGGCTAACTATGGCTACACCTTC
-,TRBJ1-1,-,TRBV7-9,CASSSLVPAFF,TGTGCCAGCAGCTCCCTAGTACCAGCTTTCTTT
TRBD1,TRBJ1-2,few,TRBV7-2,CASAFQGGDGYTF,TGTGCCAGCGCATTTCAGGGGGGCGACGGCTACACCTTC
-,TRBJ2-7,few,TRBV7-2,CASTPGLGYEQYF,TGTGCCAGCACCCCTGGTCTCGGTTACGAGCAGTACTTC
-,TRBJ2-3,-,TRBV7-2,CASSLSVGDTDTQYF,TGTGCCAGCAGCTTATCGGTGGGGGACACAGATACGCAGTATTTT
-,TRBJ2-4,-,TRBV5-4,CASSLVGAGGIQYF,TGTGCCAGCAGCTTGGTGGGGGCTGGGGGCATTCAGTACTTC
-,TRBJ2-5,-,TRBV9,CASSVAGGSETQYF,TGTGCCAGCAGCGTAGCTGGGGGATCAGAGACCCAGTACTTC
-,TRBJ2-1,many,TRBV6-5,CASSYGREQFF,TGTGCCAGCAGTTACGGTAGGGAGCAGTTCTTC
-,TRBJ1-1,-,TRBV5-6,CASSLESEAFF,TGTGCCAGCAGCTTGGAATCTGAAGCTTTCTTT
-,TRBJ2-1,many,TRBV18,CASSPPGAGQQFF,TGTGCCAGCTCACCACCGGGGGCAGGGCAGCAGTTCTTC
TRBD1,TRBJ2-5,-,TRBV10-2,CASRNDRAQETQYF,TGCGCCAGCAGGAACGACAGGGCCCAAGAGACCCAGTACTTC
-,TRBJ2-3,-,TRBV13,CASSFQFTQYF,TGTGCCAGCAGCTTCCAGTTCACGCAGTATTTT
-,TRBJ2-3,-,TRBV9,CASSVVADGYTQYF,TGTGCCAGCAGCGTAGTCGCGGACGGTTATACGCAGTATTTT
-,TRBJ1-1,-,TRBV3-1,CASSSRGGINTEAFF,TGTGCCAGCAGCTCCCGTGGCGGGATTAACACTGAAGCTTTCTTT
TRBD1,TRBJ1-1,-,TRBV6-4,CASSQDRGGTEAFF,TGTGCCAGCAGCCAAGACAGGGGTGGGACTGAAGCTTTCTTT
TRBD1,TRBJ1-4,-,TRBV7-9,CASSPGGTGYFDEKLFF,TGTGCCAGCAGCCCAGGGGGGACAGGGTATTTCGATGAAAAACTGTTTTTT
-,TRBJ1-2,-,TRBV2,CASSELGGGYTF,TGTGCCAGCAGTGAACTTGGGGGTGGCTACACCTTC
-,TRBJ1-5,once,TRBV6-5,CASSWALNQPQHF,TGTGCCAGCAGTTGGGCGCTGAATCAGCCCCAGCATTTT
-,TRBJ1-1,many,TRBV7-9,CASSFRLNTEAFF,TGTGCCAGCAGCTTTCGACTGAACACTGAAGCTTTCTTT
-,TRBJ2-7,many,TRBV7-9,CASSLHSAPSYEQYF,TGTGCCAGCAGCCTTCATTCCGCACCGAGCTACGAGCAGTACTTC
-,TRBJ1-1,few,TRBV5-1,CASSSQGGETEAFF,TGCGCCAGCAGCTCCCAAGGGGGGGAAACTGAAGCTTTCTTT
-,TRBJ2-3,few,TRBV6-5,CASSYGTPTDTQYF,TGTGCCAGCAGTTACGGGACCCCCACAGATACGCAGTATTTT
-,TRBJ1-5,-,TRBV30,CAWSGGEEQPQHF,TGTGCCTGGAGTGGGGGCGAGGAGCAGCCCCAGCATTTT
-,TRBJ2-1,-,TRBV7-9,CASSKTGSSYNEQFF,TGTGCCAGCAGCAAGACTGGGAGCTCCTACAATGAGCAGTTCTTC
-,TRBJ1-5,-,TRBV6-2/TRBV6-3,CASSYRFNQPQHF,TGTGCCAGCAGTTACAGATTCAATCAGCCCCAGCATTTT
-,TRBJ1-1,few,TRBV4-3,CASSQVQGSWAEAFF,TGCGCCAGCAGCCAAGTCCAGGGGAGTTGGGCTGAAGCTTTCTTT
-,TRBJ2-7,few,TRBV27,CASSSSGTLYEQYF,TGTGCCAGCAGTTCCTCCGGGACACTCTACGAGCAGTACTTC
-,TRBJ2-5,few,TRBV5-1,CASSQVHTRETQYF,TGCGCCAGCAGTCAGGTCCATACACGGGAGACCCAGTACTTC
-,TRBJ1-6,few,TRBV4-3,CASSQDLGVDLTLHF,TGCGCCAGCAGCCAAGATCTTGGGGTAGATTTAACCCTCCACTTT
-,TRBJ1-1,few,TRBV5-1,CASSVRQLNTEAFF,TGCGCCAGCAGCGTCCGACAGTTAAACACTGAAGCTTTCTTT
TRBD1,TRBJ1-2,-,TRBV7-9,CASSRQGRGGYTF,TGTGCCAGCAGCCGACAGGGGCGCGGTGGCTACACCTTC
TRBD1,TRBJ1-5,-,TRBV20-1,CSASSRTGGYQPQHF,TGCAGTGCTTCATCCCGGACAGGAGGGTACCAGCCCCAGCATTTT